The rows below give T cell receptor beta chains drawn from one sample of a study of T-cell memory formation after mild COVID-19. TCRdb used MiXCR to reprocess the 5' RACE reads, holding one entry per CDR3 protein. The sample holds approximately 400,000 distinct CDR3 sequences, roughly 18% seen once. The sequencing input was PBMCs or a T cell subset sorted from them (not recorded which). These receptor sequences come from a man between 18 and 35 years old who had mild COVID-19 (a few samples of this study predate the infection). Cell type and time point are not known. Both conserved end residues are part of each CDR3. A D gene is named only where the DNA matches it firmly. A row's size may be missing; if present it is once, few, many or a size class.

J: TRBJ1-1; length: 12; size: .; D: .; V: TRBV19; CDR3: CASSNRGAEAFF; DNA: TGTGCCAGTAGTAACAGAGGGGCCGAAGCTTTCTTT
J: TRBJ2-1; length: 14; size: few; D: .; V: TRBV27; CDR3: CASSYQPRGNEQFF; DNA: TGTGCCAGCAGTTACCAGCCCAGGGGAAATGAGCAGTTCTTC
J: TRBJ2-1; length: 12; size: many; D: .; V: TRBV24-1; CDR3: CATSDEYNEQFF; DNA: TGTGCCACCAGTGATGAGTACAATGAGCAGTTCTTC
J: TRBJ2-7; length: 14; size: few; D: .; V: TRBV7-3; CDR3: CASSLKASSYEQYF; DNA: TGTGCCAGCAGCTTGAAAGCGAGCTCCTACGAGCAGTACTTC
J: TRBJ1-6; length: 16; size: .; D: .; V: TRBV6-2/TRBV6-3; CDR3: CASRRSQNSYNSPLHF; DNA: TGTGCCAGCAGAAGGAGCCAAAACTCCTATAATTCACCCCTCCACTTT
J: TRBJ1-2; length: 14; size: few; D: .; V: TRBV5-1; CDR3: CASRGGQNDYGYTF; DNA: TGCGCCAGCAGGGGCGGGCAGAACGACTATGGCTACACCTTC
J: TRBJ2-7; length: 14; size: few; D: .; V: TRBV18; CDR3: CASSPWGASYEQYF; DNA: TGTGCCAGCTCACCCTGGGGGGCCTCCTACGAGCAGTACTTC
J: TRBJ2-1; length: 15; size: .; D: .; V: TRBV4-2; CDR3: CASSPPLRGNNEQFF; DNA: TGTGCCAGCAGCCCCCCACTAAGGGGCAACAATGAGCAGTTCTTC
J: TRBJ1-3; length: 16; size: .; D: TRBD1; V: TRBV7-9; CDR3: CASSDPRDRAGNTIYF; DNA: TGTGCCAGCAGCGACCCCCGGGACAGAGCTGGAAACACCATATATTTT
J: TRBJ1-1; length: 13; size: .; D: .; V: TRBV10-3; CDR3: CAIRKEVGTEAFF; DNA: TGTGCCATCCGAAAAGAGGTTGGCACTGAAGCTTTCTTT
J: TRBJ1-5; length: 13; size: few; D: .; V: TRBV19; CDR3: CASSRDVNQPQHF; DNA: TGTGCCAGTAGCAGGGATGTCAATCAGCCCCAGCATTTT
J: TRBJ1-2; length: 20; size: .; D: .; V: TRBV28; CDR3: CASSFLDGGLGHTSNYGYTF; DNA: TGTGCCAGCAGTTTCCTCGACGGGGGTCTCGGACATACTTCTAACTATGGCTACACCTTC
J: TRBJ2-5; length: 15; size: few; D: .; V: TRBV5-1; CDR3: CASSLVGGPGETQYF; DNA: TGCGCCAGCAGCTTGGTTGGAGGGCCGGGGGAGACCCAGTACTTC
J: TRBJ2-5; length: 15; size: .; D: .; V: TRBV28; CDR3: CASSLWTGPEETQYF; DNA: TGTGCCAGCAGTTTATGGACAGGCCCCGAAGAGACCCAGTACTTC
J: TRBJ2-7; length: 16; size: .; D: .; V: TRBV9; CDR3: CASSVLGTPQIYEQYF; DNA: TGTGCCAGCAGCGTTCTAGGGACACCACAAATCTACGAGCAGTACTTC
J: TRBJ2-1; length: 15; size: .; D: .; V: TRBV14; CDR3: CASSQVGRGTNEQFF; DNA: TGTGCCAGCAGCCAAGTAGGTCGTGGGACCAATGAGCAGTTCTTC
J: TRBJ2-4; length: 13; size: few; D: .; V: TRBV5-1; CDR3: CASSPEAKNIQYF; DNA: TGCGCCAGCAGCCCGGAGGCCAAAAACATTCAGTACTTC
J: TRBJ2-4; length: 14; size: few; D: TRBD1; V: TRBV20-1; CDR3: CSARPQGALNIQYF; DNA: TGCAGTGCTAGACCACAGGGGGCGTTAAACATTCAGTACTTC
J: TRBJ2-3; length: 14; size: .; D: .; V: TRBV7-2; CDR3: CASSLSGASDTQYF; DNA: TGTGCCAGCAGCTTATCCGGGGCGTCAGATACGCAGTATTTT
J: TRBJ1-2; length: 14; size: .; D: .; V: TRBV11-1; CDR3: CASSPPSGGRGYTF; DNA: TGTGCCAGCAGCCCCCCGTCGGGGGGTAGGGGCTACACCTTC
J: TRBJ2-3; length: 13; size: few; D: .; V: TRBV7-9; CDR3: CASSLRWEDTQYF; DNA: TGTGCCAGCAGCTTAAGGTGGGAAGATACGCAGTATTTT
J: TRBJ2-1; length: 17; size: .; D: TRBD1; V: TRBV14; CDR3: CASSQDLGGAVVNEQFF; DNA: TGTGCCAGCAGCCAAGATCTAGGGGGCGCGGTCGTCAATGAGCAGTTCTTC
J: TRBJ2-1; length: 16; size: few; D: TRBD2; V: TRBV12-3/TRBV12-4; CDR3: CASSFLVAGGYNEQFF; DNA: TGTGCCAGCAGTTTCCTTGTAGCGGGGGGATACAATGAGCAGTTCTTC
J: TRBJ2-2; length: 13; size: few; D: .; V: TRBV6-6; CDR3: CASRYPNTGELFF; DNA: TGTGCCAGCAGATATCCTAACACCGGGGAGCTGTTTTTT
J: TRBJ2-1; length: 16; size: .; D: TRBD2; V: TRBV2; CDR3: CASKKIAGVSYNEQFF; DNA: TGTGCCAGCAAGAAGATAGCGGGGGTCTCCTACAATGAGCAGTTCTTC
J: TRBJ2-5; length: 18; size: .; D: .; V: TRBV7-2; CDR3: CASSRNWRPPTHQETQYF; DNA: TGTGCCAGCAGCCGGAATTGGAGACCTCCAACCCACCAAGAGACCCAGTACTTC
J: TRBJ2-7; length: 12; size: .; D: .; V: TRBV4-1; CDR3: CASSQEWGEQYF; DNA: TGCGCCAGCAGCCAAGAATGGGGCGAGCAGTACTTC
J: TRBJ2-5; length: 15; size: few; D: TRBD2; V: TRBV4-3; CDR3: CASSQGGREQETQYF; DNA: TGCGCCAGCAGCCAAGGGGGGAGGGAGCAAGAGACCCAGTACTTC
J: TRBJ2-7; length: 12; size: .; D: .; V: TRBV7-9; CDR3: CASSPASYEQYF; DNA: TGTGCCAGCAGCCCCGCCTCCTACGAGCAGTACTTC
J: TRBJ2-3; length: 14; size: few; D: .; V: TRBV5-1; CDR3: CASSQSTITDTQYF; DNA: TGCGCCAGCAGCCAATCGACAATCACAGATACGCAGTATTTT
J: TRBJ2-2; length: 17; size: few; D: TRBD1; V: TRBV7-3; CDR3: CASSPIGTGGNTGELFF; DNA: TGTGCCAGCAGCCCGATCGGGACAGGGGGGAACACCGGGGAGCTGTTTTTT
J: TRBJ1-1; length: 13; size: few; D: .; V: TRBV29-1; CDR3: CSVVAQGNTEAFF; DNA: TGCAGCGTTGTCGCCCAAGGAAACACTGAAGCTTTCTTT
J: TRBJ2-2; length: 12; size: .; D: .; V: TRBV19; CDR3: CASPGRTGELFF; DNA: TGTGCCAGTCCAGGGAGGACCGGGGAGCTGTTTTTT
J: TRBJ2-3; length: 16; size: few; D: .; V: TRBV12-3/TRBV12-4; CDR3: CASSFAQVPRADTQYF; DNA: TGTGCCAGCAGTTTCGCTCAGGTCCCTAGGGCAGATACGCAGTATTTT
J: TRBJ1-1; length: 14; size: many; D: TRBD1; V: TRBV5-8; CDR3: CASSSGGGDTEAFF; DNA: TGTGCCAGCAGCTCAGGGGGTGGGGACACTGAAGCTTTCTTT
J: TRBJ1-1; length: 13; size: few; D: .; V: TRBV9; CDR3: CASSVQGDTEAFF; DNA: TGTGCCAGCAGCGTACAAGGTGACACTGAAGCTTTCTTT
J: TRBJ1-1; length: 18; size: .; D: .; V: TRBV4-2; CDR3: CASSQGRRADNMNTEAFF; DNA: TGTGCCAGCAGCCAAGGCCGGAGAGCGGACAACATGAACACTGAAGCTTTCTTT
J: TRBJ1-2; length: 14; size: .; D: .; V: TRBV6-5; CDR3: CASSGTAYGYGYTF; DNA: TGTGCCAGCAGTGGGACCGCCTATGGCTATGGCTACACCTTC
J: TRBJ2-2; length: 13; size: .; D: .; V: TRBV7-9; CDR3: CASSLEVAGELFF; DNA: TGTGCCAGCAGCTTAGAAGTGGCCGGGGAGCTGTTTTTT
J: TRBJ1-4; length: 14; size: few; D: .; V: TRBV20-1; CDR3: CSARRTAGYEKLFF; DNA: TGCAGTGCTAGGCGGACGGCAGGTTATGAAAAACTGTTTTTT
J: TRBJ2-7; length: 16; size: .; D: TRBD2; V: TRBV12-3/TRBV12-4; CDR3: CASSRRTSGATYEQYF; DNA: TGTGCCAGCAGTCGGCGGACTAGCGGGGCGACCTACGAGCAGTACTTC
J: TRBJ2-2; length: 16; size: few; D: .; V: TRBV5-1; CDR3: CASSQTGWETTGELFF; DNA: TGCGCCAGCAGCCAGACAGGTTGGGAGACCACCGGGGAGCTGTTTTTT
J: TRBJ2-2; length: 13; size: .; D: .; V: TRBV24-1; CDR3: CATSAANTGELFF; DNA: TGTGCCACCAGTGCTGCGAACACCGGGGAGCTGTTTTTT
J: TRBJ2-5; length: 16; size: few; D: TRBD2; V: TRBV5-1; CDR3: CASSLASGGSEETQYF; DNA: TGCGCCAGCAGCTTGGCTAGCGGGGGATCGGAAGAGACCCAGTACTTC
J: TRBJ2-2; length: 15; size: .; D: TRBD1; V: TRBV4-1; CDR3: CASSQVGTDLGELFF; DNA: TGCGCCAGCAGCCAAGTTGGGACAGACCTCGGGGAGCTGTTTTTT
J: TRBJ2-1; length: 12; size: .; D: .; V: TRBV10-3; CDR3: CAIMASNNEQFF; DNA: TGTGCCATCATGGCAAGCAACAATGAGCAGTTCTTC
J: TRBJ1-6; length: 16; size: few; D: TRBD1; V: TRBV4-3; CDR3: CASSQGRTGWNSPLHF; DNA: TGCGCCAGCAGCCAAGGTCGGACAGGGTGGAATTCACCCCTCCACTTT
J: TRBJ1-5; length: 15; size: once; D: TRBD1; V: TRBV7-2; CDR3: CASSSGTVSNQPQHF; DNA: TGTGCCAGCAGCTCCGGGACAGTTAGCAATCAGCCCCAGCATTTT
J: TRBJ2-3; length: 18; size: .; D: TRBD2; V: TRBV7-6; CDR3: CASSLLSGGAVPTDTQYF; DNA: TGTGCCAGCAGCTTACTTAGCGGGGGGGCCGTCCCCACAGATACGCAGTATTTT
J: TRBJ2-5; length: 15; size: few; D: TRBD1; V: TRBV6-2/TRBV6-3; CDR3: CASFEGARWGKTQYF; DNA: TGTGCCAGCTTCGAGGGGGCGCGTTGGGGGAAGACCCAGTACTTC
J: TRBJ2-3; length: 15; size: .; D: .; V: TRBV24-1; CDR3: CATSDPIERTDTQYF; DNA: TGTGCCACCAGTGACCCTATAGAGCGTACAGATACGCAGTATTTT
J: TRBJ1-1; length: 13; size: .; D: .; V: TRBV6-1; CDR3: CASIQGFGTEAFF; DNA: TGTGCCAGCATTCAGGGTTTCGGCACTGAAGCTTTCTTT
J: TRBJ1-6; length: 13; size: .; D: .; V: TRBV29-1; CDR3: CSTKQGSDSPLHF; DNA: TGCAGCACCAAACAGGGCTCGGATTCACCCCTCCACTTT
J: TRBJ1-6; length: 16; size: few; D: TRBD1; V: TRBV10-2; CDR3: CASSGTGGPYNSPLHF; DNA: TGCGCCAGCAGTGGGACAGGAGGCCCCTATAATTCACCCCTCCACTTT
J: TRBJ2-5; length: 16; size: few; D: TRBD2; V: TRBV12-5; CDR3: CASGLFPAGDQETQYF; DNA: TGTGCTAGTGGTTTGTTTCCAGCGGGGGACCAAGAGACCCAGTACTTC
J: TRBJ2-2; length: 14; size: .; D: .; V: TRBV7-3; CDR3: CATSQGPNTGELFF; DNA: TGTGCCACCTCACAGGGCCCGAACACCGGGGAGCTGTTTTTT
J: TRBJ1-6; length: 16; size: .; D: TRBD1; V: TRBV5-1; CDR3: CASSRGGGTANSPLHF; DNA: TGCGCCAGCAGCCGCGGAGGAGGGACAGCAAATTCACCCCTCCACTTT
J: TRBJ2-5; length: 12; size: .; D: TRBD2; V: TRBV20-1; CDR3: CSARTSGETQYF; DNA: TGCAGTGCTAGAACTAGCGGGGAGACCCAGTACTTC
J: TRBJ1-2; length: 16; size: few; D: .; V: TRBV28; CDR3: CASTPARGGGNYGYTF; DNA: TGTGCCAGCACCCCTGCGAGGGGCGGAGGTAACTATGGCTACACCTTC